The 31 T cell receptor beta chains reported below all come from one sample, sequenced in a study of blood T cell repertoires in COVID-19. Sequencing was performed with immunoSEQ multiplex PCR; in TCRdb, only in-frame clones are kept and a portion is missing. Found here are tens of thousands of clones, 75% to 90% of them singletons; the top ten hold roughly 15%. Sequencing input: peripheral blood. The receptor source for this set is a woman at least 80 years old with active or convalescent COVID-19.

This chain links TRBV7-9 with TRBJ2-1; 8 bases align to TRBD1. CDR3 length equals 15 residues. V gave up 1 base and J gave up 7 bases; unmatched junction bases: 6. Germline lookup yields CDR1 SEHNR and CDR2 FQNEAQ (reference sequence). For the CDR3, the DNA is TGTGCCAGCAGCTTAGGACAGGGGACGTGGAATGAGCAGTTCTTC. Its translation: CASSLGQGTWNEQFF.

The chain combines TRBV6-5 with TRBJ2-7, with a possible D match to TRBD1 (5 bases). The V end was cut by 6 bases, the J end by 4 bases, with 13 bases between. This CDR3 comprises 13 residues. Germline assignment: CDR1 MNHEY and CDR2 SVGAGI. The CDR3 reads CASSLAQGYEQYF. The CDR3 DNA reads TGTGCCAGCAGCTTGGCTCAGGGTTACGAGCAGTACTTC.

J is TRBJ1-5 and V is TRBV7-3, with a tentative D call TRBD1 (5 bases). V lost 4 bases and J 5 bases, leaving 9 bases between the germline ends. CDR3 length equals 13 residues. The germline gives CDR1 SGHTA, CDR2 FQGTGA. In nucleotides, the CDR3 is TGTGCCAGCAGCTCACGGGGGGATCAGCCCCAGCATTTT. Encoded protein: CASSSRGDQPQHF.

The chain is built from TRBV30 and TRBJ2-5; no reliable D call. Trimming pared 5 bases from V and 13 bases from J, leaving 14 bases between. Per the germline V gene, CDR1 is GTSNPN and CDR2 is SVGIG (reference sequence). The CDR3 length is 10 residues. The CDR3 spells CAWGQELMYF. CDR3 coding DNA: TGTGCCTGGGGTCAGGAACTCATGTACTTC.

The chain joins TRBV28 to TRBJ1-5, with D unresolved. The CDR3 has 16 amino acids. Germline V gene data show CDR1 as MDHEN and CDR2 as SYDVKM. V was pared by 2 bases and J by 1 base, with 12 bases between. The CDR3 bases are TGTGCCAGCAGTTTACGGGCGGACTCAAGCAATCAGCCCCAGCATTTT. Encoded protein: CASSLRADSSNQPQHF.

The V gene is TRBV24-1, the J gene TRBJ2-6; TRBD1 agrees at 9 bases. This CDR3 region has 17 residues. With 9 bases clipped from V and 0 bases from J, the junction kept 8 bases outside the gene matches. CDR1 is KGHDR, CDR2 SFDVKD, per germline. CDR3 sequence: CATCPTGGFSGANVLTF. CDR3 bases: TGTGCCACCTGTCCGACAGGGGGTTTCTCTGGGGCCAACGTCCTGACTTTC.

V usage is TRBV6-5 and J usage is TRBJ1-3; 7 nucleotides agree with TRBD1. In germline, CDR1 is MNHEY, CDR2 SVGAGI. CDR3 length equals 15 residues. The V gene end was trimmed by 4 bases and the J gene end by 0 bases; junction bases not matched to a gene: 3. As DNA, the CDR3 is TGTGCCAGCAGTTCCTGGACAGGCTCTGGAAACACCATATATTTT. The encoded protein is CASSSWTGSGNTIYF.

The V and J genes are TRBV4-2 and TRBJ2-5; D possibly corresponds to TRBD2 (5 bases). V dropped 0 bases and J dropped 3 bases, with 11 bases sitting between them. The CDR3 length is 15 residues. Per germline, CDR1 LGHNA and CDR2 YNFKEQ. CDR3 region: CASSQDRGQKETQYF. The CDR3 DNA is TGTGCCAGCAGCCAAGATCGAGGGCAAAAAGAGACCCAGTACTTC.

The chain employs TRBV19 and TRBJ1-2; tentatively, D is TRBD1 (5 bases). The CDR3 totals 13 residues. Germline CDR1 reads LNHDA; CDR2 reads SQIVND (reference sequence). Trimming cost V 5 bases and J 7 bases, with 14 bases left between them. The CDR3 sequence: CASSARVLAGYTF. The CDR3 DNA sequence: TGTGCCAGTAGTGCCAGGGTATTGGCTGGCTACACCTTC.

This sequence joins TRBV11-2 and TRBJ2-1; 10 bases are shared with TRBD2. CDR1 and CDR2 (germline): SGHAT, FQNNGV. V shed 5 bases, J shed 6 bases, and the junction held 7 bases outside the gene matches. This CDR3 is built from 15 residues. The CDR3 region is CASSLRLAGPNEQFF. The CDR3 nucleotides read TGTGCCAGCAGCCTAAGACTAGCGGGTCCCAATGAGCAGTTCTTC.

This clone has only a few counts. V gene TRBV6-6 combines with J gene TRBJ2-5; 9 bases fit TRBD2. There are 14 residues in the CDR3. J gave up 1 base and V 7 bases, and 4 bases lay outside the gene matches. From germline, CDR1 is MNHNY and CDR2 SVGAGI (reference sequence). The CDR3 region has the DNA TGTGCCAGCAACGTAGCGGGAGTCCAAGAGACCCAGTACTTC. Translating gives CASNVAGVQETQYF.

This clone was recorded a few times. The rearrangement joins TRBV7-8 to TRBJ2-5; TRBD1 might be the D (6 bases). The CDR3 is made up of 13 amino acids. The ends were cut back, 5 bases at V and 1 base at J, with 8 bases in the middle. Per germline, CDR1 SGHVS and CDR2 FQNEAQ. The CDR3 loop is CASSVQGQETQYF. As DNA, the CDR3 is TGTGCCAGCAGCGTACAGGGCCAAGAGACCCAGTACTTC.

This CDR3 is CASSLVGTGGPGELFF. The CDR3 DNA reads TGTGCCAGCAGCTTAGTAGGGACAGGGGGCCCCGGGGAGCTGTTTTTT. The V call is TRBV7-2, the J call TRBJ2-2; 12 bases are shared with TRBD1. Per germline, CDR1 SGHTA and CDR2 FQGNSA. The CDR3 is 16 amino acids. V dropped 1 base and J dropped 6; count of bases not matched to a gene: 3. The full variable domain, in which reference TRBV7-2 and TRBJ2-2 provide the parts outside the CDR3, is GAGVSQSPSNKVTEKGKDVELRCDPISGHTALYWYRQSLGQGLEFLIYFQGNSAPDKSGLPSDRFSAERTGGSVSTLTIQRTQQEDSAVYLCASSLVGTGGPGELFFGEGSRLTVL.

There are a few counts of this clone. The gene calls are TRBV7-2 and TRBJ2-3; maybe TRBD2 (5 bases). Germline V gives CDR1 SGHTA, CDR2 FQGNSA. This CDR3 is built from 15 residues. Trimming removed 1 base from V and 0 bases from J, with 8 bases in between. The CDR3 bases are TGTGCCAGCAGCTTAGTAGCGCATAGCACAGATACGCAGTATTTT. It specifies CASSLVAHSTDTQYF.

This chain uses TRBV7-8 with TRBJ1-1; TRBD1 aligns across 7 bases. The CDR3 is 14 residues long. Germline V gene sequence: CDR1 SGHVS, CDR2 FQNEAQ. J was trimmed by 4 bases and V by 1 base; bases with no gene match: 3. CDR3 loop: CASSLVGQTTEAFF. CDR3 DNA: TGTGCCAGCAGCTTAGTGGGACAGACCACTGAAGCTTTCTTT.

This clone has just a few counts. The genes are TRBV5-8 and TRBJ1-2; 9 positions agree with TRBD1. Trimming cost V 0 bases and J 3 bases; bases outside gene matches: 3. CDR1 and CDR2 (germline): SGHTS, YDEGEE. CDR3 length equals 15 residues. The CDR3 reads CASSLAGTGHYGYTF. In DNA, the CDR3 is TGTGCCAGCAGCTTGGCAGGGACAGGGCACTATGGCTACACCTTC.

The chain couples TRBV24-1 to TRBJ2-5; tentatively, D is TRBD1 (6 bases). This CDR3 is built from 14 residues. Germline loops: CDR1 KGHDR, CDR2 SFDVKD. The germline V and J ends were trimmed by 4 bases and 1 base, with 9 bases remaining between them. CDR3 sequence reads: CATSDNRVQETQYF. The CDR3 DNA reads TGTGCCACCAGTGACAACAGGGTCCAAGAGACCCAGTACTTC.

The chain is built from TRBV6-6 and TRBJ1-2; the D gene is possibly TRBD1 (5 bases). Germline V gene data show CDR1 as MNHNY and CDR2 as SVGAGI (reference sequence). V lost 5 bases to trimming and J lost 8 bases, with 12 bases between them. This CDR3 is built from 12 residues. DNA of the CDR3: TGTGCCAGCAGTGCGGGACTTTCCGGCTACACCTTC. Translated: CASSAGLSGYTF.

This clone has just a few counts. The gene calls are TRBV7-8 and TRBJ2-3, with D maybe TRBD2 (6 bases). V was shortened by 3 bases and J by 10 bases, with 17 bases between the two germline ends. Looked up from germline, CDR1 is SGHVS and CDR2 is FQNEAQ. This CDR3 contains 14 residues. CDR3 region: CASSFSREGRSQYF. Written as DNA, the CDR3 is TGTGCCAGCAGCTTCAGTAGAGAGGGGAGGTCGCAGTATTTT. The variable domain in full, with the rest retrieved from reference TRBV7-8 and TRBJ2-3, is GAGVSQSPRYKVAKRGQDVALRCDPISGHVSLFWYQQALGQGPEFLTYFQNEAQLDKSGLPSDRFFAERPEGSVSTLKIQRTQQEDSAVYLCASSFSREGRSQYFGPGTRLTVL.

CDR3 region: CASSLGHPGTEAFF. The CDR3 DNA is TGTGCCAGCAGTTTAGGACACCCGGGCACTGAAGCTTTCTTT. The chain is built from TRBV28 and TRBJ1-1; possible D gene TRBD1, 5 bases. V lost 2 bases and J lost 4, with 11 bases in between. Per the germline V gene, CDR1 is MDHEN and CDR2 is SYDVKM. The CDR3 has 14 residues.

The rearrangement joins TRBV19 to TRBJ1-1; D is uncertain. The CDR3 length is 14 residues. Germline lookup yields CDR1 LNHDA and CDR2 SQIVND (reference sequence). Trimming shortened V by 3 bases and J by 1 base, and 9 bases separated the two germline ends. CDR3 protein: CASSMPGWNTEAFF. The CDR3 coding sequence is TGTGCCAGTAGTATGCCGGGGTGGAACACTGAAGCTTTCTTT.

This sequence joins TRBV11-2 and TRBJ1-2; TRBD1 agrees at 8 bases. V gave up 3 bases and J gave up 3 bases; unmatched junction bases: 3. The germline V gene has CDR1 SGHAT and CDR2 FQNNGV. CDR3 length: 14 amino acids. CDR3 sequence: CASSFGTGDYGYTF. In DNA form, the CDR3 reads TGTGCCAGCAGCTTTGGGACAGGTGACTATGGCTACACCTTC. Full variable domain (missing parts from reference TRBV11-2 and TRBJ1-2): EAGVAQSPRYKIIEKRQSVAFWCNPISGHATLYWYQQILGQGPKLLIQFQNNGVVDDSQLPKDRFSAERLKGVDSTLKIQPAKLEDSAVYLCASSFGTGDYGYTFGSGTRLTVV.

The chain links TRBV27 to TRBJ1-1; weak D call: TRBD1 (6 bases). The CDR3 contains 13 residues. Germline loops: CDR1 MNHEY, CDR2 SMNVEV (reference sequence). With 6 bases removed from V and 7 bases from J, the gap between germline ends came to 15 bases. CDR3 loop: CASRRGGGGEAFF. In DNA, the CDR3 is TGTGCCAGCAGACGGGGGGGCGGGGGTGAAGCTTTCTTT.

CDR3 protein: CASSIAALSTDTQYF. In DNA, the CDR3 is TGCGCCAGCAGCATTGCAGCGCTCAGCACAGATACGCAGTATTTT. The chain uses TRBV5-1 and TRBJ2-3; D remains unclear. CDR3 length: 15 residues. Germline values: CDR1 SGHRS, CDR2 YFSETQ. Trimming pared 4 bases from V and 0 bases from J, leaving 12 bases between.

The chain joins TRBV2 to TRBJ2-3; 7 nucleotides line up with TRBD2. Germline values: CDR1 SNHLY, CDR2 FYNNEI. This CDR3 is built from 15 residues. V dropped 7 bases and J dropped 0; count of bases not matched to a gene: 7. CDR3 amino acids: CASTRLALSTDTQYF. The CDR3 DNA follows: TGTGCCAGCACCCGACTAGCCCTTAGCACAGATACGCAGTATTTT.

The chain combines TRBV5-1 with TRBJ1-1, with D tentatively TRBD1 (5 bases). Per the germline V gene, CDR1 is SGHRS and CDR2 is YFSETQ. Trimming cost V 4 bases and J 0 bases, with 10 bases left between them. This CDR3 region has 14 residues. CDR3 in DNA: TGCGCCAGCAGCGTCTCGACAGTGAACACTGAAGCTTTCTTT. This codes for CASSVSTVNTEAFF.

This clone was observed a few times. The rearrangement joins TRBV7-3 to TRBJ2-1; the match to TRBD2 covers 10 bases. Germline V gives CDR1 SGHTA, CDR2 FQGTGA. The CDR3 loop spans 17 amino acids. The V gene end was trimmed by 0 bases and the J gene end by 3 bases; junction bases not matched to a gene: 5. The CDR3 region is CASSLTFRTSGYNEQFF. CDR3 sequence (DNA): TGTGCCAGCAGCTTAACGTTCCGGACTAGCGGCTACAATGAGCAGTTCTTC.

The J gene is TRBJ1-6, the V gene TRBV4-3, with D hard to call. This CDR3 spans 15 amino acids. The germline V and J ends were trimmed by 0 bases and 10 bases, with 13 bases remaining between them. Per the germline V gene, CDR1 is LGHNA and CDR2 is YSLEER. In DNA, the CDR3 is TGCGCCAGCAGCCAAGATGGCCGAGAGGGATCACCCCTCCACTTT. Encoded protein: CASSQDGREGSPLHF.

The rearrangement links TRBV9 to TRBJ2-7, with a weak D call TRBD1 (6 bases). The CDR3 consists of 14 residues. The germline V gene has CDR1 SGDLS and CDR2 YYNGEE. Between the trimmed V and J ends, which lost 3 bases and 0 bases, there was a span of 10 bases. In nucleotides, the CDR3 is TGTGCCAGCAGCGCAACAGGGACCTCCTACGAGCAGTACTTC. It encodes CASSATGTSYEQYF.

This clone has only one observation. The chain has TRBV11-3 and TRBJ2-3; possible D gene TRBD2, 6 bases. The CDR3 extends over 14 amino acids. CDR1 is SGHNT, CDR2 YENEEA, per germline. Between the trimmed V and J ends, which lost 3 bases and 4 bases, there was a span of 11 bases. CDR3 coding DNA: TGTGCCAGCAGCTTGGGCGGGGCGGCAGATACGCAGTATTTT. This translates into CASSLGGAADTQYF.

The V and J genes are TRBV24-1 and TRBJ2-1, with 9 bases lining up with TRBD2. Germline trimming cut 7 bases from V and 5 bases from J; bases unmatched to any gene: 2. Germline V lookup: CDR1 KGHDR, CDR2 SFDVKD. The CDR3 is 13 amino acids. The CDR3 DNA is TGTGCCACCAGGCTAGCGGGGCACAATGAGCAGTTCTTC. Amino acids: CATRLAGHNEQFF.